The present T cell receptor (beta chain) was sequenced within a study of cytomegalovirus exposure and HLA in healthy donors. This clone was counted once. Antigen: not known. Per the germline V gene, CDR1 is LGHNT and CDR2 is FRNRAP. With 6 bases removed from V and 5 bases from J, the gap between germline ends came to 17 bases. CDR3 size: 15 residues. Study outcomes and limitations: Donors were assumed by presence/absence analyses to have roughly uniform sequencing depth. Rare sequences made up most TCRs, while some public TCRs were found in many donors. A list of 150 or so TCR beta chains associated with cytomegalovirus was given.

The PCR employed 60 Vbeta primers together with 13 Jbeta primers. TCRdb keeps only in-frame clones here, not all; method: immunoSEQ multiplex PCR. The sample lists more than 110,000 clones; roughly 77% were seen once. This receptor was identified in a female donor in good health and CMV-seronegative. Material: PBMCs. The V gene is TRBV12-5, the J gene TRBJ1-5; D is perhaps TRBD1 (6 bases). The CDR3 DNA reads TGTGCTAGTGGCCACACAGGGCAGTTCGATCAGCCCCAGCATTTT. This gives the protein CASGHTGQFDQPQHF.